Each of the 4 T cell receptor beta chains below was sequenced from the same sample in a study of CD8 T cells in ankylosing spondylitis. TCRdb used MiXCR to reprocess the 5' RACE reads, holding one entry per CDR3 protein. The data contain 250,000 to 350,000 distinct CDR3 sequences, about 19% of them seen just once; the ten biggest clones take up less than 9%. The sequenced sample consisted of blood, either unsorted or a sorted T cell fraction (not recorded which). Receptors were obtained from a male donor with ankylosing spondylitis or in good health (not recorded which).

This clonotype occurred many times. The rearrangement uses TRBV5-1 and TRBJ2-3; D gene uncertain. The CDR3 runs 13 residues. Germline CDR1 is SGHRS and CDR2 is YFSETQ. Trimming shortened V by 0 bases and J by 2 bases, and 4 bases separated the two germline ends. CDR3: CASSLVNTDTQYF. For the CDR3, the DNA is TGCGCCAGCAGCTTGGTCAACACAGATACGCAGTATTTT.

The rearrangement joins TRBV11-2 to TRBJ2-2, with D possibly TRBD2 on 6 matching bases. The ends were cut back, 1 base at V and 2 bases at J, with 11 bases in the middle. There are 16 residues in the CDR3. CDR1 is SGHAT and CDR2 is FQNNGV in the germline V gene. CDR3 residues: CASSLVGGANTGELFF. CDR3 sequence (DNA): TGTGCCAGCAGCTTAGTAGGAGGGGCTAACACCGGGGAGCTGTTTTTT.

This clonotype was seen a few times. This rearrangement joins TRBV3-1 to TRBJ1-2, with a weak D call TRBD1 (5 bases). The germline gives CDR1 LGHDT, CDR2 YNNKEL (reference sequence). This CDR3 has 14 amino acids. Trimming cost V 7 bases and J 0 bases, with 12 bases left between them. CDR3 coding DNA: TGTGCCAGCAAGGGGAAACGAGCTAACTATGGCTACACCTTC. This encodes CASKGKRANYGYTF.

This clonotype was recorded many times. The chain joins TRBV15 to TRBJ2-4, with no clear D. V was pared by 1 base and J by 7 bases, with 11 bases between. Looked up from germline, CDR1 is LNHNV and CDR2 is YYDKDF (reference sequence). This CDR3 spans 14 amino acids. DNA of the CDR3: TGTGCCACCAGCAGAGTAGGGCTAGGGAACATTCAGTACTTC. This translates into CATSRVGLGNIQYF.